This is a list of T cell receptor beta chains from one sample in a study of PD-1 blockade in classical Hodgkin lymphoma. Assay: immunoSEQ multiplex PCR; the TCRdb copy retains only in-frame clones and omits some. The profile shows roughly 32,000 clones, roughly 80% of them singletons. The material was peripheral blood mononuclear cells (PBMCs), obtained at baseline. The source is a human donor with classical Hodgkin lymphoma. Each CDR3 is given with its conserved first and last residue. The D gene is left open where the match is weak. Clone sizes are given selectively: once, few, many, or a class where the clone is expanded.

v_gene,abundance,j_gene,d_gene,CDR3nt,CDR3aa
TRBV11-2,NA,TRBJ2-5,NA,TGTGCCAGCAACGACCGAATCCAAGAGACCCAGTACTTC,CASNDRIQETQYF
TRBV19,once,TRBJ2-5,NA,TGTGCCAGTAGTACCCTGGGGGGGGCCGAGACCCAGTACTTC,CASSTLGGAETQYF
TRBV9,NA,TRBJ2-2,TRBD1,TGTGCCAGCAGCCAACAGGGGGCCACCGGGGAGCTGTTTTTT,CASSQQGATGELFF
TRBV7-2,NA,TRBJ1-5,NA,TGTGCCAGCAGCTTAGCATGGGGTCCCAATCAGCCCCAGCATTTT,CASSLAWGPNQPQHF
TRBV2,NA,TRBJ1-2,NA,TGTGCCAGCAAGACGACAGAAGCTAACTATGGCTACACCTTC,CASKTTEANYGYTF
TRBV19,NA,TRBJ1-2,NA,TGTGCCAGTAGTCCCCGGGTCTCGGGCGGATATGGCTACACCTTC,CASSPRVSGGYGYTF
TRBV4-3,NA,TRBJ2-3,TRBD2,TGCGCCAGCACCGCCCGGGTGCCAGCGGCGGGGGGCACAGATACGCAGTATTTT,CASTARVPAAGGTDTQYF
TRBV5-8,NA,TRBJ2-1,TRBD2,TGTGCCAGCAGCACGCCCGGGACTAGCTTCTACAATGAGCAGTTCTTC,CASSTPGTSFYNEQFF
TRBV19,NA,TRBJ1-2,NA,TGTGCCAGTACCCGGGACCGTTCGGGATATGGCTACACCTTC,CASTRDRSGYGYTF
TRBV7-7,NA,TRBJ1-4,NA,TGTGCCAGCAGCTTACAAGGGGGGGCTAATGAAAAACTGTTTTTT,CASSLQGGANEKLFF
TRBV7-9,NA,TRBJ2-5,NA,TGTGCCAGCAGCATCGGACTGGGACCGGAGACCCAGTACTTC,CASSIGLGPETQYF
TRBV6-1,NA,TRBJ2-7,NA,TGTGCCAGCAGGGAAAGGGGGGACCCCTCCTACGAGCAGTACTTC,CASRERGDPSYEQYF
TRBV5-1,NA,TRBJ1-1,TRBD1,TGCGCCAGTGCCCCGCAGGGGGAGGGCACTGAAGCTTTCTTT,CASAPQGEGTEAFF
TRBV11-3,NA,TRBJ2-5,NA,TGTGCCAGCAGCATGGGTAGCGGTCGAGAGACCCAGTACTTC,CASSMGSGRETQYF
TRBV5-6,NA,TRBJ2-1,NA,TGTGCCAGCAGCTTGGATGCGGGGAATGAGCAGTTCTTC,CASSLDAGNEQFF
TRBV5-1,NA,TRBJ2-5,TRBD1,TGCGCCAGCAGCTTGGAGACAGGGACGCTTGAGACCCAGTACTTC,CASSLETGTLETQYF
TRBV30,NA,TRBJ1-4,NA,TGTGCCGGTCAGGGACGGGCTTGGGAAAAACTGTTTTTT,CAGQGRAWEKLFF
TRBV29-1,NA,TRBJ1-1,NA,TGCAGCGTTGAAGACAACTTGAACACTGAAGCTTTCTTT,CSVEDNLNTEAFF
TRBV19,NA,TRBJ1-1,TRBD1,TGTGCCAGTAGCAGGGGGAGGGTAGCTTTCTTT,CASSRGRVAFF
TRBV10-3,once,TRBJ2-5,NA,TGTGCCATCAGTGAGAACCTAGGGTCAGGGCCAGAAGAGACCCAGTACTTC,CAISENLGSGPEETQYF
TRBV5-5,NA,TRBJ1-4,NA,TGTGCCAGCAGCTTGGCTTGGCAGGGAGTTATTTGGGATGAAAAACTGTTTTTT,CASSLAWQGVIWDEKLFF
TRBV7-3,NA,TRBJ2-5,NA,TGTGCCAGCTCTTTGGGGCTCCAGCAGACCCAGTACTTC,CASSLGLQQTQYF
TRBV30,NA,TRBJ2-1,NA,TGTGCCTGGGACAGAGTCTCCTACAATGAGCAGTTCTTC,CAWDRVSYNEQFF
TRBV30,few,TRBJ1-6,TRBD1,TGTGCCTGGGACAGGACAGGGGTAAATTCACCCCTCCACTTT,CAWDRTGVNSPLHF
TRBV19,NA,TRBJ1-1,TRBD1,TGTGCCAGTAGTTTAGGACAGGGTGGCTACACTGAAGCTTTCTTT,CASSLGQGGYTEAFF
TRBV7-2,NA,TRBJ2-1,NA,TGTGCCAGCAGCCCCTCAGGGGGGGGCAATGAGCAGTTCTTC,CASSPSGGGNEQFF
TRBV6-5,NA,TRBJ2-7,TRBD1,TGTGCCAGCAGTTACTCCTCGTTGGGACAGACCTACGAGCAGTACTTC,CASSYSSLGQTYEQYF
TRBV25-1,NA,TRBJ1-2,TRBD1,TGTGCCAGCAGCGACAGGACAGGGGCTATCACCTTC,CASSDRTGAITF
TRBV6-1,NA,TRBJ1-6,TRBD1,TGTGCCAGCAGTGATGACAGGGATCACCTCCACTTT,CASSDDRDHLHF
TRBV25-1,NA,TRBJ2-5,NA,TGTGCCAGCAGTGAATTAACAGTCCAAGAGACCCAGTACTTC,CASSELTVQETQYF
TRBV30,NA,TRBJ1-6,NA,TGTGCCCTGGAACTCTCCGGGGATTCACCCCTCCACTTT,CALELSGDSPLHF
TRBV7-2,NA,TRBJ1-6,TRBD1,TGTGCCAGCAGCTCCGCCGCGGGACAGGCCTGGGCACCCCTCCACTTT,CASSSAAGQAWAPLHF
TRBV7-2,NA,TRBJ2-7,TRBD2,TGTGCCAGCAGCTTAGGGACGGGGGGTTCTTACGAGCAGTACTTC,CASSLGTGGSYEQYF
TRBV7-2,NA,TRBJ1-4,TRBD1,TGTGCCAGCAGCGTCGCCGGGACAGGGAAAGAAAAACTGTTTTTT,CASSVAGTGKEKLFF
TRBV7-9,NA,TRBJ1-2,TRBD1,TGTGCCAGCAGCTTAGGGTGGGACAGTGCCTATGGCTACACCTTC,CASSLGWDSAYGYTF
TRBV11-3,NA,TRBJ2-2,NA,TGTGCCAGCAGCTCCTTCACCGGGGAGCTGTTTTTT,CASSSFTGELFF
TRBV28,once,TRBJ2-7,NA,TGTGCCAGCAGTTCCGGGGGCGGGTACGAGCAGTACTTC,CASSSGGGYEQYF
TRBV27,NA,TRBJ1-1,NA,TGTGCCAGCAGTTTAAAGTACGGGGGGAACACTGAAGCTTTCTTT,CASSLKYGGNTEAFF
TRBV5-1,NA,TRBJ2-5,TRBD2,TGCGCCAGCGGGGGGGAAGAGACCCAGTACTTC,CASGGEETQYF
TRBV11-3,NA,TRBJ2-1,NA,TGTGCCAGCAGCTTAGAAACGGGGAATGAGCAGTTCTTC,CASSLETGNEQFF
TRBV5-6,NA,TRBJ1-2,NA,TGTGCCAGCAGCTTGCCGCCGTTGACAGCCGGCTACACCTTC,CASSLPPLTAGYTF
TRBV5-1,once,TRBJ2-3,NA,TGCGCCAGCAGCGGACCGGACGGCCCCCCAGGCACAGATACGCAGTATTTT,CASSGPDGPPGTDTQYF
TRBV12-5,NA,TRBJ2-1,TRBD2,TGTGCTAGTGCTCCATCCGGGACTAGCAGCAATGAGCAGTTCTTC,CASAPSGTSSNEQFF
TRBV12-5,NA,TRBJ2-2,TRBD2,TGTGCTAGTGGTTCAGGACTAGCGAACACCGGGGAGCTGTTTTTT,CASGSGLANTGELFF
TRBV20-1,few,TRBJ1-1,NA,TGCAGTGCTAGAGACGCGTATGGGGCTTTCTTT,CSARDAYGAFF
TRBV5-1,few,TRBJ1-2,NA,TGCGCCAGCAGCCCGGACAATAACTATGGCTACACCTTC,CASSPDNNYGYTF
TRBV18,NA,TRBJ2-3,TRBD2,TGTGCCAGCTCACCACTAGCGGGGGCCCGCACAGATACGCAGTATTTT,CASSPLAGARTDTQYF
TRBV7-9,NA,TRBJ1-4,NA,TGTGCCAGCAGCTCCCATTTGGGGGGGGATGAGGAACTGTTTTTT,CASSSHLGGDEELFF
TRBV7-9,few,TRBJ2-7,TRBD2,TGTGCCAGCAGCCCACTTGCGGGGGGTACCTACGAGCAGTACTTC,CASSPLAGGTYEQYF
TRBV27,few,TRBJ1-1,NA,TGTGCCAGCAGTTTATCCTCTCAGTGGACTGAAGCTTTCTTT,CASSLSSQWTEAFF
TRBV7-9,NA,TRBJ1-5,TRBD1,TGTGCCAGCAGTTCCGGGACAGGGTTAGGTCAGCCCCAGCATTTT,CASSSGTGLGQPQHF
TRBV6-6,NA,TRBJ1-1,TRBD1,TGTGCCAGCAGGACCTCTATCCGGGACAGGAACACTGAAGCTTTCTTT,CASRTSIRDRNTEAFF
TRBV18,NA,TRBJ1-3,TRBD1,TGTGCCAGCTCACCGGTACAGGGGGCTTCTGGAAACACCATATATTTT,CASSPVQGASGNTIYF
TRBV9,NA,TRBJ1-6,NA,TGTGCCAGCAGCGCCGGGAGCAGCTCCTATAATTCACCCCTCCACTTT,CASSAGSSSYNSPLHF
TRBV7-6,NA,TRBJ2-5,NA,TGTGCCAGCAGCTTAGGTGGGGGGGAGACCCAGTACTTC,CASSLGGGETQYF
TRBV7-3,NA,TRBJ2-1,TRBD2,TGTGCCAGCAGCTATAGCGGGGGGGCCTACAATGAGCAGTTCTTC,CASSYSGGAYNEQFF
TRBV4-2,once,TRBJ2-1,TRBD2,TGTGCCAGCAGCCAAGCCGGGACTAGCGGAGTCGATGAGCAGTTCTTC,CASSQAGTSGVDEQFF
TRBV5-1,NA,TRBJ2-7,NA,TGTGCCAGCAGTCCCGATGGCTCCTACGAGCAGTACTTC,CASSPDGSYEQYF
TRBV2,NA,TRBJ2-7,NA,TGTGCCAGCAGTGAGGGCCAGTTCTACGAGCAGTACTTC,CASSEGQFYEQYF